This T cell receptor beta chain was captured in a study of immune heterogeneity within non-small cell lung tumors. About the research overall: There was 1 tumor not otherwise specified, along with nine to eleven non-squamous carcinomas and 4 squamous cell carcinomas. Whole-study findings and limits: A moderate but significant correlation was observed between local T-cell clonality and local tumor mutational burden (R around 0.35). Across individual patients, the high-frequency T-cell receptor beta clonotypes were largely distinct.

Trimming removed 4 bases at V and 1 base at J, with 5 bases between. This CDR3 has 13 residues. Looked up from germline, CDR1 is MNHNS and CDR2 is SASEGT. A multiplex PCR containing 32 V primers and 13 J primers was used to amplify TCR beta CDR3. One entry per CDR3 protein, called by TCRdb with MiXCR from the multiplex PCR reads. This sample has 2,500 to 3,500 distinct CDR3 sequences, with 35% to 45% found just once. At around 600 ng per sample, bulk tumor genomic DNA provided the template. Biopsies that were spaced far apart were taken, several per primary tumor, during surgery. Patients underwent curative surgery for untreated, newly diagnosed non-small cell lung cancer. By its share, this clonotype is medium-sized. Its antigen is still unknown.

Sequencing used lung tumor tissue. The source of this sequence is a woman between 50 and 59 years old with non-small cell lung cancer. The gene calls are TRBV6-1 and TRBJ2-4; no clear D. In nucleotides, the CDR3 is TGTGCCAGCAGTGGTTCGGCCAAAAACATTCAGTACTTC. This gives the protein CASSGSAKNIQYF.